This T cell receptor (beta chain) was found in a study of T cell responses to AZD1222 COVID-19 vaccine. Some clones are missing from TCRdb's copy, which holds only in-frame ones; the method was immunoSEQ multiplex PCR. The data show 100,000 to 150,000 clones, 80% to 90% seen once. This clone showed up just a few times. The CDR3 runs to 18 residues. V was clipped by 0 bases and J by 4 bases; unmatched bases: 10. Germline values: CDR1 SGHDN, CDR2 FVKESK. The receptor was isolated from an adult in good health. The material was peripheral blood, obtained on day 0 of AZD1222 vaccination. J is TRBJ2-1 and V is TRBV14; 9 nucleotides agree with TRBD2. In nucleotides, the CDR3 is TGTGCCAGCAGCCAAGATCGAGGGAGCGGGAGGTGGTACAATGAGCAGTTCTTC. Amino acids: CASSQDRGSGRWYNEQFF.